Listed below are T cell receptor beta chains from one sample, sequenced in a study of regulatory T cells in long-lasting Graves disease. TCRdb ran MiXCR on the multiplex PCR reads and lists one entry per CDR3 protein. The top ten hold around 42% of the sample, which has about 660,000 distinct CDR3 sequences, about 32% seen once. The sequenced sample was peripheral blood mononuclear cells (PBMCs), obtained when the disease was refractory, from a patient treated with antithyroid drugs. These receptors all stem from a female donor with Graves disease. CDR3s include the opening cysteine and the closing phenylalanine or tryptophan. The D gene is left open where the match is weak. Rows give clone size only sometimes, using once, few, many, or a class for an expanded clone.

d_call | j_call | v_call | clone_size | cdr3_aa | cdr3_nt
TRBD1 | TRBJ2-7 | TRBV5-1 | NA | CASSLIGTGGSEQYF | TGCGCCAGCAGCTTGATTGGGACAGGGGGGTCCGAGCAGTACTTC
NA | TRBJ2-7 | TRBV10-3 | NA | CAISESGAGSTYEQYF | TGTGCCATCAGTGAGTCGGGGGCGGGAAGTACCTACGAGCAGTACTTC
TRBD1 | TRBJ2-7 | TRBV7-3 | NA | CASSPQTGVNEQYF | TGTGCCAGCAGCCCCCAGACAGGGGTCAACGAGCAGTACTTC
NA | TRBJ2-5 | TRBV29-1 | few | CSVGNQGSLVTQYF | TGCAGCGTTGGCAATCAGGGAAGCCTAGTGACCCAGTACTTC
NA | TRBJ1-6 | TRBV6-1 | many | CASMSPRDTNSPLHF | TGTGCCAGCATGAGCCCCCGAGACACTAATTCACCCCTCCACTTT
NA | TRBJ1-2 | TRBV2 | few | CASRFDRALTFNYGYTF | TGTGCCAGCAGGTTCGACAGAGCCCTTACCTTTAACTATGGCTACACCTTC
NA | TRBJ2-1 | TRBV28 | NA | CASSLPGEPNEQFF | TGTGCCAGCAGTTTACCAGGGGAGCCTAATGAGCAGTTCTTC
NA | TRBJ2-7 | TRBV20-1 | many | CSARASGLKGRYEQYF | TGCAGTGCTAGGGCCTCTGGACTGAAGGGAAGGTACGAGCAGTACTTC
NA | TRBJ1-5 | TRBV6-5 | NA | CASSYPLLTTSQPQHF | TGTGCCAGCAGTTACCCCCTTCTAACTACTAGTCAGCCCCAGCATTTT
TRBD1 | TRBJ1-2 | TRBV29-1 | NA | CSVQQGLYGYTF | TGCAGCGTTCAACAGGGGTTGTATGGCTACACCTTC
TRBD1 | TRBJ1-2 | TRBV5-1 | NA | CASSNGDRGAVYGYTF | TGCGCCAGCAGCAACGGGGACAGGGGGGCTGTTTATGGCTACACCTTC
NA | TRBJ1-1 | TRBV28 | few | CASSLLEGRGGVEAFF | TGTGCCAGCAGTTTATTGGAAGGAAGGGGGGGGGTTGAAGCTTTCTTT
NA | TRBJ2-2 | TRBV11-2 | few | CASSLDGINTGELFF | TGTGCCAGCAGCTTAGACGGCATTAACACCGGGGAGCTGTTTTTT
NA | TRBJ1-3 | TRBV12-3/TRBV12-4 | NA | CASSFVHGELSGNTIYF | TGTGCCAGCAGTTTTGTCCATGGGGAATTGTCTGGAAACACCATATATTTT
TRBD2 | TRBJ2-4 | TRBV20-1 | few | CSARERGLAKNIQYF | TGCAGTGCTAGGGAGCGGGGCCTAGCCAAAAACATTCAGTACTTC
TRBD1 | TRBJ1-1 | TRBV5-1 | few | CASSIGGMTEAFF | TGCGCCAGCAGTATAGGGGGCATGACTGAAGCTTTCTTT
NA | TRBJ1-1 | TRBV20-1 | few | CSARGALEAFF | TGCAGTGCTAGGGGGGCGCTTGAAGCTTTCTTT
TRBD2 | TRBJ2-7 | TRBV28 | few | CASSFRASGRSYEQYF | TGTGCCAGCAGTTTTCGGGCTAGCGGGAGATCCTACGAGCAGTACTTC
NA | TRBJ2-7 | TRBV5-6 | NA | CASSAGPRGYEQYF | TGTGCCAGCAGCGCGGGTCCCAGGGGCTACGAGCAGTACTTC
NA | TRBJ1-5 | TRBV30 | few | CAWSVIKADQPQHF | TGTGCCTGGAGTGTAATTAAAGCTGATCAGCCCCAGCATTTT
TRBD1 | TRBJ1-1 | TRBV10-3 | NA | CAIEDRGTEAFF | TGTGCCATCGAGGACAGGGGAACTGAAGCTTTCTTT
NA | TRBJ1-4 | TRBV12-3/TRBV12-4 | many | CASSLRGSVLFF | TGTGCCAGCAGTTTAAGGGGATCAGTGCTGTTTTTT
NA | TRBJ1-1 | TRBV11-2 | NA | CASSSPRGKIAEAFF | TGTGCCAGCAGCTCCCCCCGGGGGAAAATAGCTGAAGCTTTCTTT
NA | TRBJ2-7 | TRBV11-2 | few | CASSLDGTNYEQYF | TGTGCCAGCAGCTTAGATGGAACTAACTACGAGCAGTACTTC
TRBD2 | TRBJ2-5 | TRBV20-1 | few | CSASPTSGMETQYF | TGCAGTGCTAGCCCCACTAGCGGGATGGAGACCCAGTACTTC
NA | TRBJ2-5 | TRBV11-2 | NA | CASSLVWLGETQYF | TGTGCCAGCAGCTTAGTCTGGTTGGGCGAGACCCAGTACTTC
NA | TRBJ1-1 | TRBV20-1 | NA | CSARDEGWRGADAFF | TGCAGTGCTAGAGATGAGGGTTGGCGAGGGGCTGATGCTTTCTTT
TRBD1 | TRBJ1-6 | TRBV28 | NA | CASSAGTGGSSLHF | TGTGCCAGCAGTGCTGGGACAGGGGGCTCATCCCTCCACTTT
TRBD1 | TRBJ2-5 | TRBV20-1 | NA | CSADGIPGQGVETQYF | TGCAGTGCTGACGGGATACCGGGACAGGGCGTGGAGACCCAGTACTTC
TRBD1 | TRBJ1-2 | TRBV30 | NA | CAWSVRQGNYGYTF | TGTGCCTGGAGTGTACGACAGGGGAACTATGGCTACACCTTC
NA | TRBJ2-5 | TRBV29-1 | NA | CSVETGQETQYF | TGCAGCGTTGAGACGGGGCAAGAGACCCAGTACTTC
TRBD1 | TRBJ1-1 | TRBV24-1 | NA | CATSDAGQGEAFF | TGTGCCACCAGTGATGCAGGACAGGGTGAAGCTTTCTTT
TRBD1 | TRBJ1-5 | TRBV6-2/TRBV6-3 | many | CASSYNHGQGLNQPQHF | TGTGCCAGCAGTTACAACCACGGACAGGGACTAAATCAGCCCCAGCATTTT
NA | TRBJ1-1 | TRBV28 | NA | CASSPRLSRTGWNTEAFF | TGTGCCAGCAGCCCCCGACTTTCCCGTACAGGGTGGAACACTGAAGCTTTCTTT
NA | TRBJ1-6 | TRBV30 | NA | CAWSKPGPLNSPLHF | TGTGCCTGGAGTAAGCCGGGCCCGTTAAATTCACCCCTCCACTTT
NA | TRBJ2-7 | TRBV3-1 | NA | CASSRDALDYEQYF | TGTGCCAGCAGTCGGGACGCCTTAGATTACGAGCAGTACTTC
NA | TRBJ2-7 | TRBV6-5 | NA | CASSSGPMPKSHEQYF | TGTGCCAGCAGTTCAGGGCCAATGCCGAAATCCCACGAGCAGTACTTC
NA | TRBJ1-1 | TRBV28 | NA | CASSLPQPVDTEAFF | TGTGCCAGCAGTTTACCCCAGCCGGTGGACACTGAAGCTTTCTTC
TRBD2 | TRBJ2-1 | TRBV11-2 | NA | CASSLATSAYNEQFF | TGTGCCAGCAGCTTAGCGACTAGCGCTTACAATGAGCAGTTCTTC
TRBD1 | TRBJ2-2 | TRBV29-1 | NA | CSVRRGQTLSGELFF | TGCAGCGTGCGTAGGGGGCAAACCTTGTCCGGGGAGCTGTTTTTT
NA | TRBJ1-2 | TRBV6-5 | NA | CASSCLEGGYTF | TGTGCCAGCAGTTGTCTTGAGGGCGGCTACACCTTC
TRBD1 | TRBJ1-2 | TRBV10-3 | NA | CAIRTDRENGYTF | TGTGCCATCAGAACCGACAGGGAGAATGGCTACACCTTC
TRBD1 | TRBJ1-2 | TRBV7-9 | NA | CASSLAGQGAGYGYTF | TGTGCCAGCAGCTTAGCGGGACAGGGGGCTGGCTATGGCTACACCTTC
NA | TRBJ1-1 | TRBV28 | NA | CASSFQGRWTEAFF | TGTGCCAGCAGTTTTCAGGGGCGTTGGACTGAAGCTTTCTTT
TRBD1 | TRBJ1-1 | TRBV19 | NA | CASNGAGGWNTEAFF | TGTGCCAGTAATGGGGCAGGGGGATGGAACACTGAAGCTTTCTTT
NA | TRBJ2-2 | TRBV13 | many | CASSLRPLTRGELFF | TGTGCCAGCAGCTTACGTCCCCTAACGCGCGGGGAGCTGTTTTTT
NA | TRBJ1-2 | TRBV6-2/TRBV6-3 | few | CASSYGGMYGYTF | TGTGCCAGCAGTTACGGTGGCATGTATGGCTACACCTTC
TRBD1 | TRBJ2-3 | TRBV12-3/TRBV12-4 | once | CASSLRQGAPTDTQYF | TGTGCCAGCAGCCTGAGACAGGGGGCGCCCACAGATACGCAGTATTTT
TRBD1 | TRBJ1-1 | TRBV7-3 | many | CASSSRTGEAFF | TGTGCCAGCAGCTCCCGGACAGGGGAAGCTTTCTTT
NA | TRBJ2-1 | TRBV24-1 | NA | CATSGGEGALREEQFF | TGTGCCACCAGTGGGGGAGAGGGAGCTCTGAGGGAGGAGCAGTTCTTC
TRBD1 | TRBJ2-7 | TRBV9 | NA | CASSVELPGQGQVLEQYF | TGTGCCAGCAGCGTAGAGTTACCGGGACAGGGGCAGGTTCTCGAGCAGTACTTC
TRBD1 | TRBJ2-7 | TRBV30 | few | CAWSRGTGGGEQYF | TGTGCCTGGAGTAGGGGGACAGGGGGAGGCGAGCAGTACTTC
TRBD2 | TRBJ2-2 | TRBV29-1 | NA | CSVGTSGTGELFF | TGCAGCGTAGGGACTAGCGGGACCGGGGAGCTGTTTTTT
NA | TRBJ1-2 | TRBV20-1 | few | CSARDPSDPSYGYTF | TGCAGTGCTAGAGACCCCTCTGACCCCAGCTATGGCTACACCTTC
TRBD2 | TRBJ2-4 | TRBV29-1 | few | CSASPGGAKNIQYF | TGCAGCGCCAGTCCGGGGGGGGCCAAAAACATTCAGTACTTC